The T cell receptor (beta chain) described here comes from a study of blood T cell repertoires in COVID-19. Study background: Acute and convalescent COVID-19 samples came from the United States, Italy and Spain. Sources were T cells, B-cell-depleted T cells, or PBMCs; the material itself was cDNA or gDNA.

The V end lost 4 bases, the J end lost 1 base, and 23 bases lay between the germline ends. Germline V gene sequence: CDR1 LGHDT, CDR2 YNNKEL (reference sequence). The CDR3 consists of 18 residues. Authors' methods: How many nucleated cells were present was estimated from reference gene primer amplification. Repertoires were generated with immunoSEQ multiplex PCR, while TCRdb's copy carries only in-frame clones and drops some. V, J and clone size derive from that table, while D and trimming were established from the DNA sequence. The data hold about 140,000 clones, with about four fifths observed a single time.

The source is a human donor in a cohort sampled during active COVID-19. The sequencing input was peripheral blood. The chain has TRBV3-1 (or the pseudogene TRBV3-2) and TRBJ2-7, with D possibly being TRBD1 (7 bases). CDR3 bases: TGTGCCAGCAGCCCGAGGCGGCGGGGTCCAGGGGGGTCCTACGAGCAGTACTTC. This translates into CASSPRRRGPGGSYEQYF.